These 24 T cell receptor beta chains were sequenced from one sample in a study of T-cell reconstitution after alpha-beta-depleted transplantation in children. Unique molecular identifiers were incorporated when the TCRbeta library was constructed. TCRdb passed the PCR reads through MiXCR, listing each CDR3 protein once. The sample contains around 400,000 distinct CDR3 sequences, about 20% of which appear only once. The specimen was PBMCs from the stem cell graft donor, collected from the stem cell graft. All receptors come from a human donor who donated a stem cell graft to a child with acute myeloid leukemia.

This clonotype came up a few times. The chain has TRBV12-3 or TRBV12-4 and TRBJ2-7; 8 bases line up with TRBD1. After removal of 5 bases from V and 5 bases from J, the junction contained 8 bases not matched to a gene. This CDR3 region has 14 residues. The CDR3 protein is CASSPRTGSHEQYF. The CDR3 region has the DNA TGTGCCAGCAGTCCCCGGACAGGGTCCCACGAGCAGTACTTC.

The V and J genes are TRBV4-1 and TRBJ2-1; possibly TRBD1 or TRBD2 for D (5 bases each). The length of the CDR3 is 14 residues. V was cut by 4 bases and J by 6 bases, with 13 bases left in between. CDR1 is MGHRA, CDR2 YSYEKL, per germline. CDR3 nucleotide sequence: TGCGCCAGCAGCCCCGGGACCATGGGCAATGAGCAGTTCTTC. Amino acids: CASSPGTMGNEQFF.

As to this clonotype: The final CDR3 position lacks the conserved phenylalanine or tryptophan, pointing to a likely read error. This chain connects TRBV7-9 to TRBJ2-7, with 12 bases lining up with TRBD1. Germline V gene sequence: CDR1 SEHNR, CDR2 FQNEAQ (reference sequence). The V segment lost 1 base and the J segment 7 bases; nucleotides outside the gene matches: 5. The length of the CDR3 is 15 residues. The CDR3 bases are TGTGCCAGCAGCTTAGTGGGACAGGGGGCTGGGGAGCAGTACATC. Translating it yields CASSLVGQGAGEQYI.

The chain carries TRBV5-1 and TRBJ2-2; D is unclear. V was shortened by 1 base and J by 0 bases, with 7 bases between the two germline ends. Germline V gives CDR1 SGHRS, CDR2 YFSETQ. This CDR3 spans 15 amino acids. The CDR3 region is CASSLRQANTGELFF. As DNA, the CDR3 is TGCGCCAGCAGCTTGCGGCAGGCGAACACCGGGGAGCTGTTTTTT. Based on the CDR3 plus reference TRBV5-1 and TRBJ2-2, the full variable domain is KAGVTQTPRYLIKTRGQQVTLSCSPISGHRSVSWYQQTPGQGLQFLFEYFSETQRNKGNFPGRFSGRQFSNSRSEMNVSTLELGDSALYLCASSLRQANTGELFFGEGSRLTVL.

The chain couples TRBV29-1 to TRBJ2-5; D may correspond to TRBD1 or TRBD2 (5 bases each). Germline V gene sequence: CDR1 SQVTM, CDR2 ANQGSEA. There are 12 residues in the CDR3. The CDR3 here is CTVGVSQETQYF. The CDR3 nucleotides are TGCACCGTGGGGGTAAGCCAAGAGACCCAGTACTTC.

The chain is built from TRBV18 and TRBJ1-1; the match to TRBD1 covers 8 bases. Trimming at V came to 6 bases and at J to 0 bases, leaving 6 bases not matched to a gene. CDR3 size: 15 residues. Looked up from germline, CDR1 is KGHSH and CDR2 is LQKENI. The CDR3 region has the DNA TGTGCCAGCTCTTGGACAGGGAACATGAACACTGAAGCTTTCTTT. Translating gives CASSWTGNMNTEAFF.

This chain links TRBV5-6 with TRBJ2-3; D uncertain. V was trimmed by 4 bases and J by 6 bases, leaving 12 bases between them. CDR1 and CDR2 (germline): SGHDT, YYEEEE. The CDR3 totals 13 residues. This CDR3 is CASSPVADDTQYF. The CDR3 DNA reads as TGTGCCAGCAGCCCCGTCGCTGACGATACGCAGTATTTT.

The CDR3 spells CASTSGPLTDTQYF. The DNA for the CDR3 is TGTGCCAGCACCAGCGGGCCACTCACAGATACGCAGTATTTT. The chain combines TRBV28 with TRBJ2-3; TRBD2 is a possible D gene (6 bases). The length of the CDR3 is 14 residues. Deletions cut 7 bases from V and 2 bases from J, with 13 bases between. Looked up from germline, CDR1 is MDHEN and CDR2 is SYDVKM.

The CDR3 region has the DNA TGCAGTGCTTACAGCGGAACCTACGAGCAGTACTTC. Protein: CSAYSGTYEQYF. The chain employs TRBV20-1 and TRBJ2-7, with D possibly being TRBD2 (5 bases). Deletions cut 5 bases from V and 2 bases from J, with 10 bases between. Germline CDR1 and CDR2: DFQATT and SNEGSKA (reference sequence). The length of the CDR3 is 12 residues.

The CDR3 loop reads CASSQAGGPTQYF. The CDR3 nucleotides are TGCGCCAGCAGCCAAGCCGGGGGGCCTACGCAGTATTTT. The V and J genes are TRBV4-1 and TRBJ2-3, with a weak D call TRBD2 (7 bases). Germline-derived CDR1 and CDR2 are MGHRA and YSYEKL. This CDR3 has 13 amino acids. V gave up 1 base and J gave up 8 bases, with 10 bases separating them.

The CDR3 DNA reads TGTGCCAGCAGCTTAGCGGCAGGGAGCTACGAGCAGTACTTC. It is translated as CASSLAAGSYEQYF. This chain uses TRBV7-8 with TRBJ2-7; D may match TRBD1 or TRBD2 (5 bases each). With 0 bases removed from V and 3 bases from J, the gap between germline ends came to 9 bases. The CDR3 is made up of 14 amino acids. The germline V gene encodes CDR1 SGHVS and CDR2 FQNEAQ.

The genes are TRBV12-3 or TRBV12-4 and TRBJ1-1; the D is unclear. CDR3 size: 15 residues. Between the trimmed V and J ends, which lost 7 bases and 3 bases, there was a span of 18 bases. CDR3 amino acids: CASTKVDTMDTEAFF. For the CDR3, the DNA is TGTGCCAGCACCAAGGTCGATACGATGGACACTGAAGCTTTCTTT.

The CDR3 DNA follows: TGTGCCATCAGCCCACAACAGCGGTTCTCTGGAAACACCATATATTTT. Amino acid sequence: CAISPQQRFSGNTIYF. This chain joins TRBV10-3 and TRBJ1-3; D remains unclear. Per germline, CDR1 ENHRY and CDR2 SYGVKD. Deletions cut 6 bases from V and 0 bases from J, with 15 bases between. The length of the CDR3 is 16 residues.

This clonotype was detected only once. This sequence joins TRBV5-1 and TRBJ2-5, with 7 bases fitting TRBD2. Looked up from germline, CDR1 is SGHRS and CDR2 is YFSETQ. V lost 0 bases, J lost 4 bases, and 6 bases stayed unmatched. The CDR3 consists of 15 residues. The CDR3 sequence is CASSLEAGVGETQYF. The CDR3 DNA sequence: TGCGCCAGCAGCTTGGAGGCGGGAGTAGGAGAGACCCAGTACTTC.

As concerns this clonotype: Without the conserved terminal phenylalanine or tryptophan, this CDR3 likely stems from a read error. The V gene is TRBV25-1, the J gene TRBJ2-7; 10 bases map to TRBD2. J gave up 0 bases and V 2 bases, and 4 bases lay outside the gene matches. The CDR3 covers 16 residues. CDR1 is MGHDK, CDR2 SYGVNS, per germline. CDR3 in amino acids: CASSERQREGSYEQYI. CDR3 in DNA: TGTGCCAGCAGTGAACGGCAGCGGGAGGGCTCCTACGAGCAGTACATC.

The rearrangement joins TRBV6-1 to TRBJ2-7; 10 bases are shared with TRBD2. Trimming at V came to 9 bases and at J to 3 bases, leaving 14 bases not matched to a gene. The V gene's germline CDR1 is MNHNS and CDR2 SASEGT. This CDR3 region has 16 residues. CDR3 nucleotide sequence: TGTGCCAGTGGACCGCAACCCGGGACTAGCGTCTACGAGCAGTACTTC. This sequence encodes CASGPQPGTSVYEQYF.

The chain couples TRBV14 to TRBJ2-1; 9 bases fit TRBD2. CDR3 size: 14 residues. Germline V CDR1 and CDR2: SGHDN, FVKESK. The ends lost 0 bases at V and 12 bases at J; junction bases unmatched: 6. The DNA of the CDR3 is TGTGCCAGCAGCCAAGATTGGGAAGCGGGAGGGCAGTTCTTC. It is translated as CASSQDWEAGGQFF.

The chain combines TRBV9 with TRBJ2-1; 8 bases are a match to TRBD2. The CDR3 loop spans 15 amino acids. CDR1 and CDR2 from the germline V gene are SGDLS and YYNGEE. Losses at the gene ends were 3 bases for V and 5 bases for J; bases not matched to a gene: 7. CDR3 nucleotides: TGTGCCAGCAGCGAAAGCGGGAGTCGGAACAATGAGCAGTTCTTC. It encodes CASSESGSRNNEQFF.

This clonotype was recorded at least ten times. This CDR3 is CASSYGYSGNTIYF. The CDR3 DNA follows: TGTGCCAGCAGTTACGGCTACTCTGGAAACACCATATATTTT. The chain links TRBV6-5 to TRBJ1-3; D is unresolved. Per the germline V gene, CDR1 is MNHEY and CDR2 is SVGAGI. The length of the CDR3 is 14 residues. Trimming removed 2 bases at V and 0 bases at J, with 5 bases between.

This clonotype was counted many times. V gene TRBV12-3 or TRBV12-4 combines with J gene TRBJ2-5, with D perhaps assigned TRBD1 or TRBD2 (5 bases each). The CDR3 has 14 residues. The V and J ends lost 3 bases and 4 bases respectively, with 12 bases between them. CDR3 nucleotide sequence: TGTGCCAGCAGTTTGATCGGGGCGGGAGAGACCCAGTACTTC. Amino acid sequence: CASSLIGAGETQYF.

The chain employs TRBV12-3 or TRBV12-4 and TRBJ2-3; unclear D gene. V was cut by 7 bases and J by 0 bases, with 8 bases left in between. The CDR3 has 13 amino acids. For the CDR3, the DNA is TGTGCCAGCAAACGGGCTAGCACAGATACGCAGTATTTT. This codes for CASKRASTDTQYF.

This clonotype was counted between two and nine times. This chain uses TRBV6-1 with TRBJ2-3; D is perhaps TRBD2 (6 bases). The germline V gene has CDR1 MNHNS and CDR2 SASEGT. Trimming left V 6 bases short and J 0 bases short, with 19 bases between. The CDR3 length is 17 residues. For the CDR3, the DNA is TGTGCCAGCAGCCACCGGGCTAGCGCCGCTAGCACAGATACGCAGTATTTT. It encodes CASSHRASAASTDTQYF.

The chain recombines TRBV20-1 with TRBJ2-7; TRBD2 is a possible D gene (5 bases). The CDR3 spans 13 residues. Germline V gene lookup returns CDR1 DFQATT and CDR2 SNEGSKA (reference sequence). V was clipped by 3 bases and J by 3 bases, with 12 bases between them. The CDR3 DNA follows: TGCAGTGCTAGCTCGGGATATGACTACGAGCAGTACTTC. It yields the protein CSASSGYDYEQYF.

This clonotype was counted only a few times. This chain connects TRBV15 to TRBJ2-7; either TRBD1 or TRBD2 may fit D (7 bases each). The V gene's germline CDR1 is LNHNV and CDR2 YYDKDF (reference sequence). The germline V and J ends were trimmed by 4 bases and 12 bases, with 22 bases remaining between them. The CDR3 spans 14 residues. CDR3 in DNA: TGTGCCACCAGCACCAAGGGAGGGGGCGAAATACGGTACTTC. It encodes CATSTKGGGEIRYF. The whole variable domain, filled in from reference TRBV15 and TRBJ2-7, reads DAMVIQNPRYQVTQFGKPVTLSCSQTLNHNVMYWYQQKSSQAPKLLFHYYDKDFNNEADTPDNFQSRRPNTSFCFLDIRSPGLGDTAMYLCATSTKGGGEIRYFGPGTRLTVT.